This paragraph reports one T cell receptor (beta chain). This sample stems from a study of CD8 T cells in Susac syndrome. cDNA came from about 0.46 to 1 ug RNA primed by random hexamers. Amplification of TCR beta CDR3 was carried out by immunoSEQ multiplex PCR, which covered 54 Vbeta and 13 Jbeta segments. TCRdb independently ran MiXCR on the immunoSEQ multiplex PCR reads; one entry per CDR3 protein. This table has some 450,000 distinct CDR3 sequences, around 83% appearing once. This CDR3 has 15 residues. The V and J ends lost 0 bases and 4 bases respectively, with 12 bases between them. Per the germline V gene, CDR1 is MGHRA and CDR2 is YSYEKL. High-throughput TCR beta sequencing covered peripheral CD8+ and CD4+ T cells. The multiple sclerosis control group was made up of treatment-naive patients with stable or active relapsing-remitting disease. Isolation of CD8+ and CD4+ T cells was performed negatively, whereas enrichment of TEMRA cells was done by FACS.

This TCR derives from a human donor with multiple sclerosis. The chain combines TRBV4-1 with TRBJ1-2; no firm D call. The source material was CD8+ T cells from PBMCs. This CDR3 is CASSQDRSSSYGYTF. The CDR3 coding sequence is TGCGCCAGCAGCCAAGATCGGTCTAGCAGCTATGGCTACACCTTC.